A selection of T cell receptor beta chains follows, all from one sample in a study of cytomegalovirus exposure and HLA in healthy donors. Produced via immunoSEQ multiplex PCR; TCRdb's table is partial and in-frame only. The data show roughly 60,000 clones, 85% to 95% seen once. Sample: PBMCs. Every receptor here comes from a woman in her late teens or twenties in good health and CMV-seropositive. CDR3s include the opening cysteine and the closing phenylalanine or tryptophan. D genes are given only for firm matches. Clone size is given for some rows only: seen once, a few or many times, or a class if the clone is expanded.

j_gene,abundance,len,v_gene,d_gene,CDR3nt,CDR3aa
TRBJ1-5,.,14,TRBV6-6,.,TGTGCCAGCAGTTACTGGGAGGGGCCTCAGCCCCAGCATTTT,CASSYWEGPQPQHF
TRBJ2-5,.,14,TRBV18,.,TGTGCCAGCTCACCACCACTACTAGGGGAGACCCAGTACTTC,CASSPPLLGETQYF
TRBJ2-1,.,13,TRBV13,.,TGTGCCAGCAGCCCCCTACTAGGCAATGAGCAGTTCTTC,CASSPLLGNEQFF
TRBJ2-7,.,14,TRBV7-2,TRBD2,TGTGCCAGCAGCTCTCGAGCGGGAGACGGCGAGCAGTACTTC,CASSSRAGDGEQYF
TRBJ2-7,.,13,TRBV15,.,TGTGCCACCTCTGCAGGGTTGATGGGGGAGCAGTACTTC,CATSAGLMGEQYF
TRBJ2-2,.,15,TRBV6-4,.,TGTGCCAGCAGTGTCACGGGTGGGAACACCGGGGAGCTGTTTTTT,CASSVTGGNTGELFF
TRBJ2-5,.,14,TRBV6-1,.,TGTGCCAGCAGTGAATGGAGACTGTTCGGGACCCAGTACTTC,CASSEWRLFGTQYF
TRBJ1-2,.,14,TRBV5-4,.,TGTGCCAGCAGCACCCCGACAGTTAACTATGGCTACACCTTC,CASSTPTVNYGYTF
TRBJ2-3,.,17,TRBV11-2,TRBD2,TGTGCCAGCAGCTTAGTGTGGCGGGAGTCTATCACAGATACGCAGTATTTT,CASSLVWRESITDTQYF
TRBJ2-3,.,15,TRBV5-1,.,TGCGCCAGCAGCTTGAACCCAGGCCGCACAGATACGCAGTATTTT,CASSLNPGRTDTQYF
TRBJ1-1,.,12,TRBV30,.,TGTGCCTGGACAGAGGCCTGGAGTGAAGCTTTCTTT,CAWTEAWSEAFF
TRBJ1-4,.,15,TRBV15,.,TGTGCCACCAGCCCTCAGGACGGTTCAGGGGAAAAACTGTTTTTT,CATSPQDGSGEKLFF
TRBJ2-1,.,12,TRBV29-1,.,TGCAGCGTTGCCAGGAAGGACAATGAGCAGTTCTTC,CSVARKDNEQFF
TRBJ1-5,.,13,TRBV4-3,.,TGCGCCAGCAGCCATCGGGGGAATCAGCCCCAGCATTTT,CASSHRGNQPQHF
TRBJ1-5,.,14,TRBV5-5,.,TGTGCCAGCAGCGTAGTCCCGGGGTATCAGCCCCAGCATTTT,CASSVVPGYQPQHF
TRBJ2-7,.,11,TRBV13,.,TGTGCCAGCAGCTTAAGGGGGGAGCAGTACTTC,CASSLRGEQYF
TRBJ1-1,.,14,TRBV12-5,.,TGTGCTAGTGGTTCGGACAGCCCGAACACTGAAGCTTTCTTT,CASGSDSPNTEAFF
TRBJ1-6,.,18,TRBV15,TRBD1,TGTGCCACCAGCAGAGATTGGGACAGCATTATAGGAAATTCACCCCTCCACTTT,CATSRDWDSIIGNSPLHF
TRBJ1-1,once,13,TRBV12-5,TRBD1,TGTGCTAGTGGCCGGGACAGGTCCACTGAAGCTTTCTTT,CASGRDRSTEAFF
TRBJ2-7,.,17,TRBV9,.,TGTGCCAGCAGCGTAGACGTAGTGGGGGCGCTTGCCCGAGAGCAGTACTTC,CASSVDVVGALAREQYF
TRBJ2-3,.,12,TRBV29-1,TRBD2,TGCAGCGTTGAAGAGGGAGGGGATACGCAGTATTTT,CSVEEGGDTQYF
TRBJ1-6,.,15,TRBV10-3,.,TGTGCCATCAGTGAGGAGGAGCCGGGGGTTTCACCCCTCCACTTT,CAISEEEPGVSPLHF
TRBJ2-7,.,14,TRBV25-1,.,TGTGCCAGCAGTCCGGGACATATCTCCTACGAGCAGTACTTC,CASSPGHISYEQYF
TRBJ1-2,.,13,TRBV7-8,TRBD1,TGTGCCAGCAGCGCGGGACAGACCTATGGCTACACCTTC,CASSAGQTYGYTF
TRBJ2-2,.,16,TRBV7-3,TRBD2,TGTGCCAGCAGCTCCGGGACTAGCGGGAACACCGGGGAGCTGTTTTTT,CASSSGTSGNTGELFF
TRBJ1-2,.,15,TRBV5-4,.,TGTGCCAGCAGCTTGGGTCAGATCCTAGGCTATGGCTACACCTTC,CASSLGQILGYGYTF
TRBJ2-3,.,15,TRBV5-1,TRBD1,TGCGCCAGCAGCAAGGGACAGGGAAGCACAGATACGCAGTATTTT,CASSKGQGSTDTQYF
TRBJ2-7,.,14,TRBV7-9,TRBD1,TGTGCCAGCAGCTCTGACAGGGGGCGGGACGAGCAGTACTTC,CASSSDRGRDEQYF
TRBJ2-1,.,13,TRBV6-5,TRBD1,TGTGCCAGCAGTTCTACAGGGGTGGGTGAGCAGTTCTTC,CASSSTGVGEQFF
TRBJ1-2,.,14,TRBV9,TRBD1,TGTGCCAGCAGCGCTGGGACAGGGGGCTATGGCTACACCTTC,CASSAGTGGYGYTF
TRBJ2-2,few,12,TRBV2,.,TGTGCCAGCAGTGAAGCCGAGAGGACAGTGTTTTTT,CASSEAERTVFF
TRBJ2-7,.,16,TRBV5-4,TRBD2,TGTGCCAGCAGCTGGAAGACTAGCGGGGCCTCCTACGAGCAGTACTTC,CASSWKTSGASYEQYF
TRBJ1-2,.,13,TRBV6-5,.,TGTGCCAGCAGTTACTCTGGCCTCTATGGCTACACCTTC,CASSYSGLYGYTF
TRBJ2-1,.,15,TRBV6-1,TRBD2,TGTGCCACTAAAGCAGCGGGACTAGCGGGAACTGGGCAGTTCTTC,CATKAAGLAGTGQFF
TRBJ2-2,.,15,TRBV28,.,TGTGCCAGCAGTTCCCCCCGCGGGGCGAACGGGGAGCTGTTTTTT,CASSSPRGANGELFF
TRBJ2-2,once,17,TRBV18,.,TGTGCCAGCTCACTAACGCGGACAGCTACGAACACCGGGGAGCTGTTTTTT,CASSLTRTATNTGELFF
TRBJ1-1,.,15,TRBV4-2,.,TGTGCCAGCAGCCATGAAGACATTGTGAACACTGAAGCTTTCTTT,CASSHEDIVNTEAFF
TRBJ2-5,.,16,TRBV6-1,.,TGTGCCAGCAGTGACAGGGGAAGAGGGTACCAAGAGACCCAGTACTTC,CASSDRGRGYQETQYF
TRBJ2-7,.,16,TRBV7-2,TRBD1,TGTGCCAGCAGCCATGGTAGGGGGCGATATAGGAGCGAGCAGTACTTC,CASSHGRGRYRSEQYF
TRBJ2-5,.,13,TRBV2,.,TGTGCCAGCAGTGTTGTAGCGGAAGAGACCCAGTACTTC,CASSVVAEETQYF
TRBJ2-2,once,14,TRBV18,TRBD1,TGTGCCAGCTCACCACGACAGGGATCCGGGGAGCTGTTTTTT,CASSPRQGSGELFF
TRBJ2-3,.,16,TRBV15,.,TGTGCCACCAGCAGATCCACCGGGACTAGCACAGATACGCAGTATTTT,CATSRSTGTSTDTQYF
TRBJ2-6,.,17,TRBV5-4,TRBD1,TGTGCCAGCAGCTCCAGACAGGGACCGTCTGGGGCCAACGTCCTGACTTTC,CASSSRQGPSGANVLTF
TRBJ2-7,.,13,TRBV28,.,TGTGCCAGCAGATCACTTGAGGGCTACGAGCAGTACTTC,CASRSLEGYEQYF
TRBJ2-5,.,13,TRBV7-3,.,TGTGCCAGCAGCACTTGGGGGCGGGAGACCCAGTACTTC,CASSTWGRETQYF
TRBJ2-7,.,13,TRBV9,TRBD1,TGTGCCAGCGGGACAGCGAGCTCCTACGAGCAGTACTTC,CASGTASSYEQYF
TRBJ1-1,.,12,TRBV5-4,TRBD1,TGTGCCAGCAGCTGGGACAGTTTAGAAGCTTTCTTT,CASSWDSLEAFF
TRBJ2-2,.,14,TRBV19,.,TGTGCCAGTAGTATAGTGGGGCGTTCCGGGGAGCTGTTTTTT,CASSIVGRSGELFF
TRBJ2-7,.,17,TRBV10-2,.,TGCGCCAGCAGTGAGAGACAAGACAGGCCCTACTCCTACGAGCAGTACTTC,CASSERQDRPYSYEQYF
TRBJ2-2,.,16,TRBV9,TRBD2,TGTGCCAGCAGCGTAGGGGCGGCGGGGGGCACCGGGGAGCTGTTTTTT,CASSVGAAGGTGELFF
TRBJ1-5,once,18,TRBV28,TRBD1,TGTGCCAGCAGTTTGGGACAGGGGATGTATAGCGACAATCAGCCCCAGCATTTT,CASSLGQGMYSDNQPQHF
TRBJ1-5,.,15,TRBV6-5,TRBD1,TGTGCCAGCAGAGTTACTCAGGGGGGAAATCAGCCCCAGCATTTT,CASRVTQGGNQPQHF
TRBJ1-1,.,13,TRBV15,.,TGTGCCACCAGCAGAGTCGACGGGACTGAAGCTTTCTTT,CATSRVDGTEAFF
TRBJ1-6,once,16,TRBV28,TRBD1,TGTGCCAGCAGTTCCGAGACAGGGAAGGTAACTTCACCCCTCCACTTT,CASSSETGKVTSPLHF
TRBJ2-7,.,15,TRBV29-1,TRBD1,TGCAGCGTTGTCGGTCCGGGACAGGGGGCGCGGGGACAGTACTTC,CSVVGPGQGARGQYF